This T cell receptor (beta chain) appears in the sequencing data of a study of graft-versus-host responses after intestinal transplantation. Study information: Tacrolimus plus steroids were given to all recipients for about 3 years, preceded by anti-thymocyte globulin induction.

V was shortened by 1 base and J by 1 base, with 5 bases between the two germline ends. The CDR3 is made up of 14 amino acids. Germline V lookup: CDR1 MNHEY, CDR2 SMNVEV (reference sequence). TCRdb's table, derived via immunoSEQ multiplex PCR, lists solely in-frame clones and lacks some. The table lists some 110,000 clones, around nine tenths of them singletons, with 0.2% to 0.25% in the top ten. With regard to this clone: Its target is not known. This same CDR3 is encoded by further DNA sequences in the sample.

The study's findings and limits: Peak levels of circulating GvH clones tracked with early post-transplant HvG declines.

The starting material was unstimulated CD4+ T cells sorted from spleen or lymph node cells, obtained before transplant. This receptor was taken from a human donor who was the organ donor for an intestinal transplant. The V call is TRBV27, the J call TRBJ2-1, with D unclear. The CDR3 here is CASSLLASYNEQFF. The CDR3 nucleotides read TGTGCCAGCAGTTTATTAGCTTCCTACAATGAGCAGTTCTTC.